A single sample is the source of the 9 T cell receptor beta chains below, sequenced in a study of T-cell memory formation after mild COVID-19. TCRdb itself ran the 5' RACE reads through MiXCR, one entry per CDR3 protein. The table shows around 300,000 distinct CDR3 sequences, with 18% occurring only once. The sequenced sample consisted of PBMCs or a T cell subset sorted from them (not recorded which). These receptors all come from a man aged 18 to 30 who had mild COVID-19 (a few samples of this study predate the infection). Cell type and time point are not known.

The chain joins TRBV5-1 to TRBJ2-1; D is unclear. This CDR3 has 13 amino acids. Trimming took 0 bases from V and 9 from J, leaving 10 bases between them. Germline-derived CDR1 and CDR2 are SGHRS and YFSETQ. The DNA of the CDR3 is TGCGCCAGCAGCTTGGTTGGGATAGGTGAGCAGTTCTTC. Translated, it gives CASSLVGIGEQFF.

This clonotype was detected many times. V usage is TRBV4-1 and J usage is TRBJ1-1; D unclear. The germline CDR1 and CDR2 sequences are MGHRA and YSYEKL. Trimming took off 2 bases at V and 1 base at J, with 11 bases between the two ends. This CDR3 has 15 residues. CDR3 region: CASSQYPPPNTEAFF. The CDR3, as DNA: TGCGCCAGCAGCCAATATCCACCGCCGAACACTGAAGCTTTCTTT.

Here the CDR3 DNA reads TGCGCCAGCAGTGAGGCCGGGGCAGATACGCAGTATTTT. This translates into CASSEAGADTQYF. The chain combines TRBV10-1 with TRBJ2-3; D might be TRBD2 (5 bases). The germline gives CDR1 WNHNN, CDR2 SYGVQD (reference sequence). Trimming took 2 bases from V and 4 from J, leaving 7 bases between them. The CDR3 runs to 13 residues.

This clonotype has more than one count but fewer than ten. The rearrangement joins TRBV20-1 to TRBJ2-5; D is uncertain. Trimming removed 0 bases at V and 9 bases at J, with 8 bases between. CDR1 is DFQATT, CDR2 SNEGSKA, per germline (reference sequence). CDR3 length equals 11 residues. The CDR3: CSAREPPAQYF. In DNA, the CDR3 is TGCAGTGCTAGAGAACCCCCTGCCCAGTACTTC.

The rearrangement links TRBV7-2 to TRBJ1-5; 10 bases are shared with TRBD1. Germline V gene lookup returns CDR1 SGHTA and CDR2 FQGNSA. This CDR3 has 17 residues. The V and J ends lost 2 bases and 7 bases, in that order; junction bases with no gene match: 11. CDR3 DNA: TGTGCCAGCAGCTTACCAACGACAGGGGGCTTGGGGCAGCCCCAGCATTTT. It yields the protein CASSLPTTGGLGQPQHF.

This clonotype appeared a few times. The chain carries TRBV6-6 and TRBJ1-6, with D perhaps matching TRBD1 (5 bases). This CDR3 contains 15 residues. V was cut by 2 bases and J by 9 bases, with 14 bases left in between. CDR1 is MNHNY and CDR2 is SVGAGI in the germline V gene (reference sequence). Here the CDR3 reads CASSYDMGRGSPLHF. The CDR3 coding sequence is TGTGCCAGCAGTTACGACATGGGGCGGGGTTCACCCCTCCACTTT.

The chain carries TRBV6-5 and TRBJ1-4; TRBD1 might be the D (5 bases). V lost 5 bases to trimming and J lost 10 bases, with 17 bases between them. Germline assignment: CDR1 MNHEY and CDR2 SVGAGI. CDR3 length: 14 amino acids. CDR3 residues: CASSADRGRVKLFF. CDR3 bases: TGTGCCAGCAGTGCAGACCGGGGCCGTGTAAAACTGTTTTTT.

The chain employs TRBV12-3 or TRBV12-4 and TRBJ2-5, with 10 bases matching TRBD1. This CDR3 comprises 13 residues. The V gene end was trimmed by 8 bases and the J gene end by 5 bases; junction bases not matched to a gene: 5. The CDR3 here is CASGGGQGETQYF. The CDR3 nucleotides are TGTGCCAGCGGAGGGGGACAGGGGGAGACCCAGTACTTC.

This clonotype was counted a few times. The gene calls are TRBV7-2 and TRBJ1-2, with D tentatively TRBD1 (5 bases). V was shortened by 3 bases and J by 7 bases, with 15 bases between the two germline ends. The CDR3 is 14 amino acids. Germline CDR1 reads SGHTA; CDR2 reads FQGNSA. The DNA for the CDR3 is TGTGCCAGCAGCTTGCCCTCCCCGAGGGGTGGCTACACCTTC. Its protein is CASSLPSPRGGYTF.